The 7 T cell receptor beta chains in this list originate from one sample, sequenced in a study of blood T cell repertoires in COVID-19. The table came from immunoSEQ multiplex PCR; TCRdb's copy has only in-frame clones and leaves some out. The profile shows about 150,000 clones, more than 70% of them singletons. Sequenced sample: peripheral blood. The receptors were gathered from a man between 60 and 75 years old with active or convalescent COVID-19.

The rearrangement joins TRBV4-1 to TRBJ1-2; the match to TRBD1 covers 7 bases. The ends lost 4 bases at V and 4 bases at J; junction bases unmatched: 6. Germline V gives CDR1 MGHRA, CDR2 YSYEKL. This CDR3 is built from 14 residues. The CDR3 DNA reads TGCGCCAGCAGCCCCCAGGGACAGCCCTATGGCTACACCTTC. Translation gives CASSPQGQPYGYTF.

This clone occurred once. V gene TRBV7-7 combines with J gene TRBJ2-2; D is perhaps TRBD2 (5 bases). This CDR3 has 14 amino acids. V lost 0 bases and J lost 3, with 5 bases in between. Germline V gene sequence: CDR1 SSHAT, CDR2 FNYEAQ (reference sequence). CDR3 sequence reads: CASSLARDTGELFF. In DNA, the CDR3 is TGTGCCAGCAGCTTAGCGCGGGACACCGGGGAGCTGTTTTTT.

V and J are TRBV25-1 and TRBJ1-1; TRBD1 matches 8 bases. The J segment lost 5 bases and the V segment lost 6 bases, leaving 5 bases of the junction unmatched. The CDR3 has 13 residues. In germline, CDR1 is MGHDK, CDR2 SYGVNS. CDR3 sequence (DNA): TGTGCCAGCAGCACAGGGGGAAGGACTGAAGCTTTCTTT. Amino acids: CASSTGGRTEAFF.

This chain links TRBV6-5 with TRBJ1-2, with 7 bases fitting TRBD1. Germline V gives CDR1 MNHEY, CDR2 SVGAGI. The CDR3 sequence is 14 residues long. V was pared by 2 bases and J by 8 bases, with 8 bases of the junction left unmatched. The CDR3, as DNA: TGTGCCAGCAGTTACCGGGACAGCCTGGGAGGCTACACCTTC. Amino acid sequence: CASSYRDSLGGYTF.

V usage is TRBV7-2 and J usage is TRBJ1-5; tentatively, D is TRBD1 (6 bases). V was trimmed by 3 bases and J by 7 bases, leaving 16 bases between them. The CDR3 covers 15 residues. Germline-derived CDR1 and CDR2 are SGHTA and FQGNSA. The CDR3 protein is CASSFRGGAGQPQHF. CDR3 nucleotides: TGTGCCAGCAGCTTTAGGGGGGGGGCAGGGCAGCCCCAGCATTTT.

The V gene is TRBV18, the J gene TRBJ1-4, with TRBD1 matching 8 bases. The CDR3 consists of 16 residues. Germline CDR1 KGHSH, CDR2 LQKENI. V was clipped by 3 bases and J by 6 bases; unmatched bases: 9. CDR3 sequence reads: CASSPRQGSGYEKLFF. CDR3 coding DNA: TGTGCCAGCTCACCTAGACAGGGGAGCGGGTATGAAAAACTGTTTTTT.

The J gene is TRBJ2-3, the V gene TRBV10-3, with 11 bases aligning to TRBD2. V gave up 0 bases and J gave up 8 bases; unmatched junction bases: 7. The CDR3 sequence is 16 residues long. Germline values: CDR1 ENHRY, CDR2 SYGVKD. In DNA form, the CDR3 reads TGTGCCATCAGTGAGTCCATAGCGGGAGGGCCAAGTACGCAGTATTTT. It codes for CAISESIAGGPSTQYF.